This T cell receptor (beta chain) was sequenced in a study of T cell responses to AZD1222 COVID-19 vaccine. Whole-study findings and limits: Regions 160-218 and 743-854 dominated among vaccine-associated CD4 TCRs spanning spike. It should be noted that donors were predominantly white British and more often female, and clonal diversity was possibly underestimated.

With respect to this clone: What it binds is unknown.

Only in-frame clones appear in the TCRdb table, and some are missing; sequencing was by immunoSEQ multiplex PCR. The profile shows more than 95,000 clones, around 92% of them singletons. CDR1 is SQVTM and CDR2 is ANQGSEA in the germline V gene. CDR3 length: 13 residues. Trimming cost V 2 bases and J 8 bases; bases outside gene matches: 5. Sequenced material: peripheral blood, taken on day 0 of AZD1222 vaccination. The clonotype was recovered from an adult in good health. The chain joins TRBV29-1 to TRBJ1-2; 10 bases are shared with TRBD1. The CDR3 sequence is CSVERDRGWGYTF. The DNA for the CDR3 is TGCAGCGTTGAAAGGGACAGGGGTTGGGGCTACACCTTC.